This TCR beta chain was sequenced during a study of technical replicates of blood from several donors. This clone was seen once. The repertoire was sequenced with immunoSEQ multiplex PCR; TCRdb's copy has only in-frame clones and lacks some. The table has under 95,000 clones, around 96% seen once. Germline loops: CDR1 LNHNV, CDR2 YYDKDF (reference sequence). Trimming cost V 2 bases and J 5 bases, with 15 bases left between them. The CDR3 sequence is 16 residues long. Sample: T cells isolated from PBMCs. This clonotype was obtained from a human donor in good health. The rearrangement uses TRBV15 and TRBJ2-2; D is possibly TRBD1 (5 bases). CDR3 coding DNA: TGTGCCACCAGCAGACAGGGTCAGGGAATGACCGGGGAGCTGTTTTTT. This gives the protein CATSRQGQGMTGELFF.